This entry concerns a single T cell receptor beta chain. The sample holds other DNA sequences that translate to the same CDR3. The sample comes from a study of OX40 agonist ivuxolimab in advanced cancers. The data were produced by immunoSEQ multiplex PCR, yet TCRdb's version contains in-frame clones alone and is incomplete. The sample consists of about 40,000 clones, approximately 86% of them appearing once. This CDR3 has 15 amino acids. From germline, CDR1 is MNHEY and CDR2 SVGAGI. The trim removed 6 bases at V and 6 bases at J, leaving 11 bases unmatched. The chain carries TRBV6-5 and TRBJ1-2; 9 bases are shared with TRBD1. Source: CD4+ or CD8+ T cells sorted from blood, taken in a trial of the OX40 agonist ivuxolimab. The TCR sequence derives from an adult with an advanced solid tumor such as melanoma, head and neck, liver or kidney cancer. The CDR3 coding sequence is TGTGCCAGCAGCTACGGACAGGGGCTATTGGATGGCTACACCTTC. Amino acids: CASSYGQGLLDGYTF.